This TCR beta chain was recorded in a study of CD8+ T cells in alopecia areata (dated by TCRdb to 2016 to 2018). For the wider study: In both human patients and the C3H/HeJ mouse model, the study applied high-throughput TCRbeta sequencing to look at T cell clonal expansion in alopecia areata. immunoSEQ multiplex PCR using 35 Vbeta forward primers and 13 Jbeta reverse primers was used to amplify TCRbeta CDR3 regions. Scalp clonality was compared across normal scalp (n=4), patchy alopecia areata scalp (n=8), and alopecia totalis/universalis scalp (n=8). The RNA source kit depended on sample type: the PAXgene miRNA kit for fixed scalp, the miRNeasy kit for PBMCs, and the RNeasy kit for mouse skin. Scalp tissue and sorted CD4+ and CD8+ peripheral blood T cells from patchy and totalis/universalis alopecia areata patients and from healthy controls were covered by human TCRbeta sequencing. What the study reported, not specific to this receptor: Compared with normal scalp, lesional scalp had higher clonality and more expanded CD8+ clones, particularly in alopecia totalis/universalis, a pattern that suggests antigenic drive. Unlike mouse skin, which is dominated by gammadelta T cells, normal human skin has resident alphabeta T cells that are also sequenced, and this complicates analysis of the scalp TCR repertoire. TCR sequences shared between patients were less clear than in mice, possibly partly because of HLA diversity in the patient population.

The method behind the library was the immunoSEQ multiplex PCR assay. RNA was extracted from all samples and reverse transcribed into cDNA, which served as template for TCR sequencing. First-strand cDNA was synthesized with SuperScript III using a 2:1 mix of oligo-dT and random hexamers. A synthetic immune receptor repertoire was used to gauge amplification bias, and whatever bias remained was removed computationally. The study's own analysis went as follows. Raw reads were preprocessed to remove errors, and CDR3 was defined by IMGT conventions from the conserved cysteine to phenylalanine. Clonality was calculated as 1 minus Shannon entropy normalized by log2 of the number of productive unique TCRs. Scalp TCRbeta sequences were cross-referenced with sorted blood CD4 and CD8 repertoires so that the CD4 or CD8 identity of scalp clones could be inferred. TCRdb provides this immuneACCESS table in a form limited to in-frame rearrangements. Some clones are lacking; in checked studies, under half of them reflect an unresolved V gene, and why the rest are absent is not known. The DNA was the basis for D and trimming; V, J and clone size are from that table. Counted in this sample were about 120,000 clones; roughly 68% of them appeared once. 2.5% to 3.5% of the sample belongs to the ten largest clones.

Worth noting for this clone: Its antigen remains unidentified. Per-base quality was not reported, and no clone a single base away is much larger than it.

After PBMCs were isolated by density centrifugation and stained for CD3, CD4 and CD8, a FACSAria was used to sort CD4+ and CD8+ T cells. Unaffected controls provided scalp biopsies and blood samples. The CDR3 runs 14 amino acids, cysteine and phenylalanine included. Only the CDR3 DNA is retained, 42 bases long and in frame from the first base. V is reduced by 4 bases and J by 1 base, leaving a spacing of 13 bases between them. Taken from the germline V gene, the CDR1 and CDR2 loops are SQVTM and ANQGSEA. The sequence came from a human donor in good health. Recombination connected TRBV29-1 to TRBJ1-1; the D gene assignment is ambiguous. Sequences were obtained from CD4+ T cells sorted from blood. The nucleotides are TGCAGCGTTGTTGGGCGGACGGGGAACACTGAAGCTTTCTTT. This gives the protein CSVVGRTGNTEAFF.